The TCR beta chain under discussion was sequenced for a study of cytomegalovirus exposure and HLA in healthy donors. Study-level findings and limits: The presence/absence work took it that sequencing depth was about the same across donors. Versus the approximately 700-donor mean, an Asian-associated ancestry cluster reportedly showed fewer N-insertions in a later analysis. Prior analysis indicated that the majority of TCR beta V segments exhibited productivity approximately 90% or approximately 30% of the time.

The PCR ran on 60 Vbeta and 13 Jbeta primers. Profiled with immunoSEQ multiplex PCR; TCRdb holds only in-frame clones, not every one. Altogether about 140,000 clones are present, around two thirds being singletons, with the ten largest covering roughly 2%. About this clone itself: What it recognizes is unknown.

Material: PBMCs. This clonotype was sampled from a woman aged 60-75 years in good health and CMV-seropositive.

The CDR3 sequence is CASSPRGTTNGGEQYF. CDR3 in DNA: TGTGCCAGCTCACCGCGCGGGACTACCAATGGGGGGGAGCAGTACTTC. The chain is built from TRBV18 and TRBJ2-7, with 7 bases fitting TRBD2. Losses at the gene ends were 3 bases for V and 7 bases for J; bases not matched to a gene: 15. The CDR3 runs 16 residues. Germline lookup yields CDR1 KGHSH and CDR2 LQKENI.